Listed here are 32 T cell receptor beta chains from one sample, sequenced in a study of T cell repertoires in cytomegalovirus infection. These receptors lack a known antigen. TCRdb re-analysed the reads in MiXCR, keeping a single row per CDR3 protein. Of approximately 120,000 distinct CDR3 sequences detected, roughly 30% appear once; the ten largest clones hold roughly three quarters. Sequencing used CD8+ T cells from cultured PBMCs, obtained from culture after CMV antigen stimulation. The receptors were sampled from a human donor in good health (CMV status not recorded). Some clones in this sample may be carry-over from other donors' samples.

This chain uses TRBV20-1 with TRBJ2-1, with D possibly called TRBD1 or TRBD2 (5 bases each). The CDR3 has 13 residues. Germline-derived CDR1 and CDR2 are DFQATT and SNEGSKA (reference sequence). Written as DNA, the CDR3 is TGCAGCCTAGGACGGGGACCCTACAATGAGCAGTTCTTC. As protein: CSLGRGPYNEQFF.

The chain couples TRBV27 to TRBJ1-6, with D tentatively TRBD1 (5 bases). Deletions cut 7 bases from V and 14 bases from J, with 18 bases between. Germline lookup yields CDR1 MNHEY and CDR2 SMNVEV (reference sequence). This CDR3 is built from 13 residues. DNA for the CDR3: TGTGCCAGCATTCCACCCGGGGGGAGCACCCTCCACTTT. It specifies CASIPPGGSTLHF.

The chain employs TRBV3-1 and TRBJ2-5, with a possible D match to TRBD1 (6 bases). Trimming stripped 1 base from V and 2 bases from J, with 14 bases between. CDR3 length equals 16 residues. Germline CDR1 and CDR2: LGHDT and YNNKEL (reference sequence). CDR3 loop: CASSQGTGPSQETQYF. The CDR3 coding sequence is TGTGCCAGCAGCCAAGGAACAGGGCCATCGCAAGAGACCCAGTACTTC.

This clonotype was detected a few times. For the CDR3, the DNA is TGCGCCAGCAGCTTCTCGGCCTCCGGACAGGACACTGAAGCTTTCTTT. Its translation: CASSFSASGQDTEAFF. The gene calls are TRBV5-1 and TRBJ1-1, with 7 bases that match TRBD1. There are 16 residues in the CDR3. Germline lookup yields CDR1 SGHRS and CDR2 YFSETQ. With 2 bases clipped from V and 3 bases from J, the junction kept 10 bases outside the gene matches. Drawing the rest from reference TRBV5-1 and TRBJ1-1, the complete variable domain is KAGVTQTPRYLIKTRGQQVTLSCSPISGHRSVSWYQQTPGQGLQFLFEYFSETQRNKGNFPGRFSGRQFSNSRSEMNVSTLELGDSALYLCASSFSASGQDTEAFFGQGTRLTVV.

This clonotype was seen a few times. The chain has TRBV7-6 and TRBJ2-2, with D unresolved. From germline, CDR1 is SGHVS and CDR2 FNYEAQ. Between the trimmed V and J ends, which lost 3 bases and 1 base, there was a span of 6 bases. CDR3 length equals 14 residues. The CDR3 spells CASSFSRNTGELFF. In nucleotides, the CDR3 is TGTGCCAGCAGCTTTTCAAGGAACACCGGGGAGCTGTTTTTT.

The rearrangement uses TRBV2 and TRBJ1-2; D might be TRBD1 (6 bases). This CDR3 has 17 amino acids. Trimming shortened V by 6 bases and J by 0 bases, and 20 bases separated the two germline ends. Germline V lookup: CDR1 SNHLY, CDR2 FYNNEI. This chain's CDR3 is CASSGTTNRQANYGYTF. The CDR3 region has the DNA TGTGCCAGCAGCGGGACAACCAACCGTCAAGCTAACTATGGCTACACCTTC.

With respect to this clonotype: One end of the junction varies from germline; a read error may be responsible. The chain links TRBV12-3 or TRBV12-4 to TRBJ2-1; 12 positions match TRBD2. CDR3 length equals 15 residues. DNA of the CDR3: TGTGTCAGCAGTCCTGGGACTAGCGGGTTAGATGAGCAGTTCTTC. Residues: CVSSPGTSGLDEQFF.

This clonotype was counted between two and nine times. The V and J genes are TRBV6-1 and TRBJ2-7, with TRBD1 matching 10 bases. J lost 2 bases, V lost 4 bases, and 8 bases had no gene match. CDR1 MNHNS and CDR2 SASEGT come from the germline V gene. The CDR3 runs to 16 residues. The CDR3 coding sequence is TGTGCCAGCAGTGTCATTGGACAGGGGGGTACCTACGAGCAGTACTTC. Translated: CASSVIGQGGTYEQYF.

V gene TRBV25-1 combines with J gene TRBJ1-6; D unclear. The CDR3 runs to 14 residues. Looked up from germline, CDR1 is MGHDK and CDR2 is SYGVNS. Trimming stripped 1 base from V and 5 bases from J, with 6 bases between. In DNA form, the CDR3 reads TGTGCCAGCAGTGAATGGGCAGATAATTCACCCCTCCACTTT. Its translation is CASSEWADNSPLHF.

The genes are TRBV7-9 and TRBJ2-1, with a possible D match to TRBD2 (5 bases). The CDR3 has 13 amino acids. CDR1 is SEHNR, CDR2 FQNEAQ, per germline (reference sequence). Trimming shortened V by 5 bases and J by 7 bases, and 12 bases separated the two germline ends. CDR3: CASSTLLGNEQFF. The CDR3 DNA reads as TGTGCCAGCAGCACACTACTAGGTAATGAGCAGTTCTTC.

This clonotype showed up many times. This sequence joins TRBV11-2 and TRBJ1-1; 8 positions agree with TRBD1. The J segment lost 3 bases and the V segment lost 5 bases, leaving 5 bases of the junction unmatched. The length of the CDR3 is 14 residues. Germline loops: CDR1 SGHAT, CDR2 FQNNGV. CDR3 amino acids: CASSPRTGYTEAFF. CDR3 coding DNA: TGTGCCAGCAGCCCACGGACAGGGTACACTGAAGCTTTCTTT.

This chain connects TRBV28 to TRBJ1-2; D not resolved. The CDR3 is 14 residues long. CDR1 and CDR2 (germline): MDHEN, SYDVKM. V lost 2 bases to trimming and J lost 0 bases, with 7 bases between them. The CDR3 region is CASSLPSANYGYTF. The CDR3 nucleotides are TGTGCCAGCAGTTTACCAAGTGCTAACTATGGCTACACCTTC.

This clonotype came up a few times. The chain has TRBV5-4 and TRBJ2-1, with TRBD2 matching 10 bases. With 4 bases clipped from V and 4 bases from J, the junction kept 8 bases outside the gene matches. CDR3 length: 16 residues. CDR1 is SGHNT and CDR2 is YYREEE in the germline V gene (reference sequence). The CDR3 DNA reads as TGTGCCAGCAGCCCAGAAGCGGGGGGGACTTACAATGAGCAGTTCTTC. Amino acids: CASSPEAGGTYNEQFF. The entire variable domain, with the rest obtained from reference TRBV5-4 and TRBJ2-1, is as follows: ETGVTQSPTHLIKTRGQQVTLRCSSQSGHNTVSWYQQALGQGPQFIFQYYREEENGRGNFPPRFSGLQFPNYSSELNVNALELDDSALYLCASSPEAGGTYNEQFFGPGTRLTVL.

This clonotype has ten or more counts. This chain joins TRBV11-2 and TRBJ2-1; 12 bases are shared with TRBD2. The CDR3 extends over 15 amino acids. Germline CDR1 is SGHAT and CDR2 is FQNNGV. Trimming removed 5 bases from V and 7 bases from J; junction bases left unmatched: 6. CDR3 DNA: TGTGCCAGCAGCCTACTAGCGGGGGGACCTAATGAGCAGTTCTTC. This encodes CASSLLAGGPNEQFF.

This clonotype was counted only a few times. CDR3 residues: CASSDDSPYGYTF. CDR3 nucleotide sequence: TGTGCCAGCAGTGATGACAGTCCCTATGGCTACACCTTC. This chain connects TRBV6-6 to TRBJ1-2; tentative D call: TRBD1 (5 bases). V was trimmed by 5 bases and J by 4 bases, leaving 11 bases between them. Germline-derived CDR1 and CDR2 are MNHNY and SVGAGI (reference sequence). The CDR3 spans 13 residues.

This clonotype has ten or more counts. This CDR3 is CASSQPTGPEAFF. The CDR3 DNA reads TGCGCCAGCAGCCAACCCACAGGGCCGGAAGCTTTCTTT. V is TRBV4-1 and J is TRBJ1-1; a weak D match, TRBD1 (6 bases). Per germline, CDR1 MGHRA and CDR2 YSYEKL. The V gene lost 2 bases and the J gene lost 8 bases, with 12 bases spanning the gap. The CDR3 length is 13 residues.

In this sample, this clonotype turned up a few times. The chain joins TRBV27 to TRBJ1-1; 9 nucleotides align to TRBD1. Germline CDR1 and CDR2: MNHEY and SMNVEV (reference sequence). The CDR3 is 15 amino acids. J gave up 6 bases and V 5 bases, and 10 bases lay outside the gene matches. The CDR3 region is CASSARGQGFPEAFF. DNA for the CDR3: TGTGCCAGCAGTGCTAGGGGACAGGGCTTTCCTGAAGCTTTCTTT.

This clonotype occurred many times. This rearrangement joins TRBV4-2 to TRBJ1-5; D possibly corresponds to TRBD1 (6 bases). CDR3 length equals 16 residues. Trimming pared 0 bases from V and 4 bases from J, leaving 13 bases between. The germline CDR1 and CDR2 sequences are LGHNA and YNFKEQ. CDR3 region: CASSQEGGARNQPQHF. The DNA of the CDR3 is TGTGCCAGCAGCCAAGAAGGGGGGGCGAGGAATCAGCCCCAGCATTTT.

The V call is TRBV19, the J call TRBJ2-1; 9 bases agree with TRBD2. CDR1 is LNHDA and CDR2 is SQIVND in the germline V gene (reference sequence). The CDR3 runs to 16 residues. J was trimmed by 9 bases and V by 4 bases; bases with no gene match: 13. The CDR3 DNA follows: TGTGCCAGTAGTAATCCGTCTAGCGGGGAAAATTGTGAGCAGTTCTTC. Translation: CASSNPSSGENCEQFF.

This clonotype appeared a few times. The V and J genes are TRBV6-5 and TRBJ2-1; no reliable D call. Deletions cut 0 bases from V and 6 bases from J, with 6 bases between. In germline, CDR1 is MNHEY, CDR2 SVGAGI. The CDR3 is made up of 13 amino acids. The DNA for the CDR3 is TGTGCCAGCAGTTACTCCCTCCGCAATGAGCAGTTCTTC. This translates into CASSYSLRNEQFF.

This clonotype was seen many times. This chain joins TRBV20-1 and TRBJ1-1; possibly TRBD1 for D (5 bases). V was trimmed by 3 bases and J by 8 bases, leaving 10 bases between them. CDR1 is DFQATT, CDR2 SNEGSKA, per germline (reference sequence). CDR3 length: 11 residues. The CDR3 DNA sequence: TGCAGTGCTAGTCGGGACGGCGAAGCTTTCTTT. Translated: CSASRDGEAFF.

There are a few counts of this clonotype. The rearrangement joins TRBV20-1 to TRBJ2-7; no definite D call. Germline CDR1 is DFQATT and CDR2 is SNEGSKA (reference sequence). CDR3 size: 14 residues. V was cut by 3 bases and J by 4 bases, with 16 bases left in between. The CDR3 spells CSARLPGGDYEQYF. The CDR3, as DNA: TGCAGTGCTAGGCTGCCAGGCGGAGATTACGAGCAGTACTTC.

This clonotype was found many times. The CDR3 loop is CASTLQGAGTEAFF. The CDR3 nucleotides are TGTGCCAGTACCCTTCAGGGGGCAGGCACTGAAGCTTTCTTT. The V gene is TRBV19, the J gene TRBJ1-1; 8 bases line up with TRBD1. V was pared by 7 bases and J by 4 bases, with 8 bases of the junction left unmatched. This CDR3 has 14 residues. CDR1 and CDR2 (germline): LNHDA, SQIVND (reference sequence).

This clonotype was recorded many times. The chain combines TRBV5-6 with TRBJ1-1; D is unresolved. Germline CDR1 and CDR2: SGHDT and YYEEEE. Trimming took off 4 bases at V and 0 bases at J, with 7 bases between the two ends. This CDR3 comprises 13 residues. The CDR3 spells CASSPTLNTEAFF. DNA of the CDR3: TGTGCCAGCAGCCCGACACTGAACACTGAAGCTTTCTTT.

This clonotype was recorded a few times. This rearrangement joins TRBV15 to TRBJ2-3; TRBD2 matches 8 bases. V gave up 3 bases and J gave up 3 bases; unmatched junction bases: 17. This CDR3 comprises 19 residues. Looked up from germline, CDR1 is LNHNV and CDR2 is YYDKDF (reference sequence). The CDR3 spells CATSSEQITAGGGTDTQYF. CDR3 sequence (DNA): TGTGCCACCAGCAGCGAACAAATAACTGCGGGGGGAGGGACAGATACGCAGTATTTT.

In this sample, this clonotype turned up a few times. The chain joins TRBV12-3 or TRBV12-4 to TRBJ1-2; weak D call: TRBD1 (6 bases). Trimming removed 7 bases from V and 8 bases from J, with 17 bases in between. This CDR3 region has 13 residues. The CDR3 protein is CASTDRGREGYTF. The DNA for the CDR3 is TGTGCCAGCACCGACCGGGGGCGGGAAGGCTACACCTTC.

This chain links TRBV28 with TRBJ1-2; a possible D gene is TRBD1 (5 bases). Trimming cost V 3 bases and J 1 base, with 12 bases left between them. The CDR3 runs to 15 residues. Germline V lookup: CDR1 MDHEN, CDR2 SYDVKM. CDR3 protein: CASSFLTTVNYGYTF. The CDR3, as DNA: TGTGCCAGCAGTTTTCTCACGACAGTTAACTATGGCTACACCTTC.

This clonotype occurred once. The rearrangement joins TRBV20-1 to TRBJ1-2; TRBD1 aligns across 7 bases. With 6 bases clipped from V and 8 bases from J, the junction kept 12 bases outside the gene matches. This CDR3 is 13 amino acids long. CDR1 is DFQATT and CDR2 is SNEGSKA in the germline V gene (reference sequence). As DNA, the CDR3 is TGCAGTGCCCGAAACCAGGGGGTTCGGGGCTACACCTTC. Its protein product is CSARNQGVRGYTF.

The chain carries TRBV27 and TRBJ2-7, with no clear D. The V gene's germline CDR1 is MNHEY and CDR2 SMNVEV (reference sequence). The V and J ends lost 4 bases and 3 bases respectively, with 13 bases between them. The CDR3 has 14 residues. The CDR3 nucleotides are TGTGCCAGCAGTTGGGCAGGTAGTTTCTACGAGCAGTACTTC. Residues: CASSWAGSFYEQYF.

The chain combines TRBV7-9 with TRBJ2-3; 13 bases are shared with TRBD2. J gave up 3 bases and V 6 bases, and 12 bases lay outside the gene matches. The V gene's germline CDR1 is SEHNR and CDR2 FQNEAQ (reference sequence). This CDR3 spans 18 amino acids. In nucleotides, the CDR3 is TGTGCCAGCAGACCGACTAGCGGGGGGTCCTCGTGGACAGATACGCAGTATTTT. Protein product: CASRPTSGGSSWTDTQYF.

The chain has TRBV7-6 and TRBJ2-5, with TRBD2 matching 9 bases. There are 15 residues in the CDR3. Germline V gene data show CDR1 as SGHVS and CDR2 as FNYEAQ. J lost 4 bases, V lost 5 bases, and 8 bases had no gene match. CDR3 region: CASSPGTSLTETQYF. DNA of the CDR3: TGTGCCAGCAGCCCGGGGACTAGCCTGACAGAGACCCAGTACTTC.

This CDR3 is CASSLGDSNQPQHF. CDR3 bases: TGTGCCAGCAGCTTGGGGGACTCCAATCAGCCCCAGCATTTT. The gene calls are TRBV7-4 and TRBJ1-5, with a weak D call TRBD1 (5 bases). This CDR3 is built from 14 residues. Trimming took 3 bases from V and 3 from J, leaving 9 bases between them. Germline lookup yields CDR1 SGHVT and CDR2 SQSDAQ.